Each of the 12 T cell receptor beta chains below was sequenced from the same sample in a study of cytomegalovirus exposure and HLA in healthy donors. 13 Jbeta primers and 60 Vbeta primers were used for the PCR. Data came from immunoSEQ multiplex PCR; TCRdb stores just in-frame clones and leaves some out. The sample yields some 140,000 clones, roughly four fifths seen once. The sequenced sample was PBMCs. The receptors derive from a woman aged 45-59 years in good health and CMV-seropositive.

The genes are TRBV4-2 and TRBJ1-2, with D perhaps TRBD1 (6 bases). The V and J ends lost 2 bases and 0 bases respectively, with 7 bases between them. Germline loops: CDR1 LGHNA, CDR2 YNFKEQ. The CDR3 consists of 14 residues. CDR3: CASSQTGTNYGYTF. As DNA, the CDR3 is TGTGCCAGCAGCCAAACAGGGACTAACTATGGCTACACCTTC.

V is TRBV27 and J is TRBJ2-1; D perhaps matches TRBD1 (6 bases). The CDR3 has 15 residues. Germline loops: CDR1 MNHEY, CDR2 SMNVEV (reference sequence). Deletions cut 2 bases from V and 3 bases from J, with 11 bases between. CDR3 DNA: TGTGCCAGCAGTTTAGGGGGCCCTCTCTACAATGAGCAGTTCTTC. As protein: CASSLGGPLYNEQFF.

This chain uses TRBV5-4 with TRBJ1-2; no definite D call. CDR3 length: 11 amino acids. The ends were cut back, 0 bases at V and 13 bases at J, with 10 bases in the middle. CDR1 is SGHNT, CDR2 YYREEE, per germline (reference sequence). The CDR3 region is CASSLEGSGTF. DNA for the CDR3: TGTGCCAGCAGCTTGGAAGGTTCGGGCACCTTC.

The chain joins TRBV19 to TRBJ1-1; TRBD1 might be the D (6 bases). The V end was cut by 3 bases, the J end by 4 bases, with 15 bases between. The CDR3 is 15 amino acids. Germline V CDR1 and CDR2: LNHDA, SQIVND (reference sequence). The CDR3 DNA reads TGTGCCAGTAGTATGGGGGGTCGGGGGGCCACTGAAGCTTTCTTT. It codes for CASSMGGRGATEAFF.

V and J are TRBV9 and TRBJ1-6; a weak D match, TRBD1 (5 bases). The germline gives CDR1 SGDLS, CDR2 YYNGEE. Trimming shortened V by 3 bases and J by 4 bases, and 11 bases separated the two germline ends. This CDR3 comprises 15 residues. This chain's CDR3 is CASSAGALYNSPLHF. The CDR3 DNA sequence: TGTGCCAGCAGCGCTGGGGCTTTATATAATTCACCCCTCCACTTT.

The chain combines TRBV6-5 with TRBJ2-7; 7 nucleotides match TRBD1. V trimming: 4 bases; J trimming: 6 bases; junction bases outside the gene matches: 9. The germline CDR1 and CDR2 sequences are MNHEY and SVGAGI. CDR3 length: 14 residues. The CDR3 region has the DNA TGTGCCAGCAGTTTCACGGGTCAGGGGGTCGAGCAGTACTTC. It codes for CASSFTGQGVEQYF.

This chain links TRBV19 with TRBJ1-5; D is unclear. The V and J ends lost 10 bases and 7 bases respectively, with 26 bases between them. Per the germline V gene, CDR1 is LNHDA and CDR2 is SQIVND (reference sequence). The CDR3 consists of 16 residues. CDR3 in DNA: TGTGCCACTGGAGTGGAAGGCGGTAGAGGTACGCAGCCCCAGCATTTT. Its protein product is CATGVEGGRGTQPQHF.

The chain links TRBV15 to TRBJ2-1, with TRBD2 matching 15 bases. The CDR3 has 16 residues. Germline V gene lookup returns CDR1 LNHNV and CDR2 YYDKDF (reference sequence). V was pared by 3 bases and J by 3 bases, with 0 bases of the junction left unmatched. CDR3 residues: CATSRGLAGGYNEQFF. The CDR3 region has the DNA TGTGCCACCAGCAGGGGACTAGCGGGAGGCTACAATGAGCAGTTCTTC.

V gene TRBV19 combines with J gene TRBJ1-1, with D possibly TRBD1 on 5 matching bases. The ends were cut back, 3 bases at V and 4 bases at J, with 15 bases in the middle. The CDR3 sequence is 15 residues long. Per germline, CDR1 LNHDA and CDR2 SQIVND (reference sequence). As DNA, the CDR3 is TGTGCCAGTAGTATCTTGCCCGGGGGTGGCACTGAAGCTTTCTTT. This gives the protein CASSILPGGGTEAFF.

This chain joins TRBV7-9 and TRBJ1-4, with D uncertain. Germline CDR1 and CDR2: SEHNR and FQNEAQ (reference sequence). The CDR3 length is 16 residues. The V end was cut by 1 base, the J end by 0 bases, with 9 bases between. CDR3 amino acids: CASSLVRDSTNEKLFF. The CDR3 DNA reads TGTGCCAGCAGCTTAGTGAGAGATTCAACTAATGAAAAACTGTTTTTT.

The chain couples TRBV10-3 to TRBJ1-4; 9 positions match TRBD1. Germline CDR1 and CDR2: ENHRY and SYGVKD. V trimming: 4 bases; J trimming: 7 bases; junction bases outside the gene matches: 4. The CDR3 has 14 residues. This chain's CDR3 is CAISAQGATEKLFF. CDR3 DNA sequence: TGTGCCATCAGTGCACAGGGGGCAACTGAAAAACTGTTTTTT.

J is TRBJ1-6 and V is TRBV18; weak D call: TRBD1 (5 bases). Germline-derived CDR1 and CDR2 are KGHSH and LQKENI. Trimming shortened V by 4 bases and J by 11 bases, and 24 bases separated the two germline ends. This CDR3 has 17 residues. The CDR3 DNA follows: TGTGCCAGCTCACGGGCTGGGGGGGTTTCGATCATCGCACCCCTCCACTTT. Its protein product is CASSRAGGVSIIAPLHF.